This record concerns one T cell receptor beta chain sequence. The source of the sample is a study of blood T cell repertoires in COVID-19. For the study at large: Samples taken during acute and convalescent COVID-19 were collected in the United States, Italy and Spain.

The repertoire was sequenced with immunoSEQ multiplex PCR; TCRdb's copy has only in-frame clones and lacks some. Of about 290,000 clones in the sample, 89% were seen once. Germline loops: CDR1 SGHTA, CDR2 FQGTGA. The CDR3 has 15 amino acids. V gave up 5 bases and J gave up 2 bases; unmatched junction bases: 7. The sequenced sample was PBMCs or T cells enriched from blood (not recorded which). The TCR originated in a woman aged 40 to 55 who had recovered from COVID-19. V gene TRBV7-3 combines with J gene TRBJ2-7; the match to TRBD2 covers 9 bases. In DNA form, the CDR3 reads TGTGCCAGCAGCAGACAAGCGGGAGGCACCTACGAGCAGTACTTC. This gives the protein CASSRQAGGTYEQYF.